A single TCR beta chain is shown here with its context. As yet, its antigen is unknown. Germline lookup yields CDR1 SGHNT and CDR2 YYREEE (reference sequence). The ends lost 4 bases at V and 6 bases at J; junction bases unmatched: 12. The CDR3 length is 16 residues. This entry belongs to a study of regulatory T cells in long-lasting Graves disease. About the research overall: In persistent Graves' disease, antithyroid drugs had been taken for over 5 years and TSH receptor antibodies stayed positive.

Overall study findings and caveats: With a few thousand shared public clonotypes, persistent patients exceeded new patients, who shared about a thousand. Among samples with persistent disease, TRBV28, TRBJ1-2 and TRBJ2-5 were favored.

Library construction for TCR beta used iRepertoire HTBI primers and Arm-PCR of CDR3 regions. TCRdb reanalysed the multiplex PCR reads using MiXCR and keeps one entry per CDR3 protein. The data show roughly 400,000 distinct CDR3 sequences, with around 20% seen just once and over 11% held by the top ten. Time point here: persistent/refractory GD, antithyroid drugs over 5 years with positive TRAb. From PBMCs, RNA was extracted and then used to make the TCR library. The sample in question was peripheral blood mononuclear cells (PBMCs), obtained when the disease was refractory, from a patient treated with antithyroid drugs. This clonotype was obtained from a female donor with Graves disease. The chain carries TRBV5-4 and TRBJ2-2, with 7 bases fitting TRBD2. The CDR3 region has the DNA TGTGCCAGCAGCGCGCAGCTCCGGGGGGAGGCCGGGGAGCTGTTTTTT. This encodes CASSAQLRGEAGELFF.